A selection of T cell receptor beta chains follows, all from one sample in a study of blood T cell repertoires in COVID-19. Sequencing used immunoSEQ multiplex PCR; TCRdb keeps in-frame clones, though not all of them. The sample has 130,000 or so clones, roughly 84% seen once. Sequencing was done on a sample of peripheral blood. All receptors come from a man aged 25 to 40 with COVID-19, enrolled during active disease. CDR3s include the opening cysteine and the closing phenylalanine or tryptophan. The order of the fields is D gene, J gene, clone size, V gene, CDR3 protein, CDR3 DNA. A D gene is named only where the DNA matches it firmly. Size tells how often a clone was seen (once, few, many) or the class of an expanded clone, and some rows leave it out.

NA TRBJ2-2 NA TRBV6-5 CASTEGSRAGELFF TGTGCCAGCACCGAAGGGAGTCGGGCCGGGGAGCTGTTTTTT
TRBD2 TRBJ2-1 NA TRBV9 CASSVAGGNEQFF TGTGCCAGCAGCGTAGCGGGAGGAAATGAGCAGTTCTTC
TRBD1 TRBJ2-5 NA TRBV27 CASSPRVQGAVQTQYF TGTGCCAGCAGTCCCCGTGTGCAGGGGGCTGTACAGACCCAGTACTTC
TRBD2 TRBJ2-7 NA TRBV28 CASIAGVRGEQYF TGTGCCAGCATAGCGGGAGTAAGAGGCGAGCAGTACTTC
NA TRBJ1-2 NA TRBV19 CASTPGQGPYYGYTF TGTGCCAGTACTCCAGGGCAGGGGCCCTACTATGGCTACACCTTC
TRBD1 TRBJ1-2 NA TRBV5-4 CASSLEQGGVGYTF TGTGCCAGCAGCTTGGAACAGGGGGGCGTAGGCTATACCTTC
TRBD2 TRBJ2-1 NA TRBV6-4 CASSDSWLAGGRQFF TGTGCCAGCAGTGACTCCTGGCTAGCGGGAGGTCGCCAGTTCTTC
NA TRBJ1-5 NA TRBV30 CAWSVRGWGQPQHF TGTGCCTGGAGTGTACGGGGGTGGGGGCAGCCCCAGCATTTT
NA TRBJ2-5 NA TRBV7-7 CASSPSIGHPPQETQYF TGTGCTAGCAGCCCAAGTATTGGGCACCCCCCACAAGAGACCCAGTACTTC
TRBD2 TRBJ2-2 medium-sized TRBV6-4 CASSDGGDTGELFF TGTGCCAGCAGTGACGGGGGGGACACCGGGGAGCTGTTTTTT
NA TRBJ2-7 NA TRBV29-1 CSVEDSGVDYEQYF TGCAGCGTTGAAGATTCAGGGGTTGACTACGAGCAGTACTTC
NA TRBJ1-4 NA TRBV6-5 CASKGFGGGKLFF TGTGCCAGCAAAGGATTTGGGGGGGGAAAACTGTTTTTT
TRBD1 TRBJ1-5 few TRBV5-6 CASSLRHQGVYQPQHF TGTGCCAGCAGCTTGAGGCACCAGGGGGTCTATCAGCCCCAGCATTTT
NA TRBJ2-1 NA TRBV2 CAIRSGSSYNEQFF TGTGCCATCAGAAGCGGTAGCTCCTACAATGAGCAGTTCTTC
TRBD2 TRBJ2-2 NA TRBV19 CASTISGRTNTGELFF TGTGCCAGTACCATTAGCGGGAGGACGAACACCGGGGAGCTGTTTTTT
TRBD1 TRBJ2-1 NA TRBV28 CASSLDRGGDEQFF TGTGCCAGCAGTTTAGACAGGGGAGGAGATGAGCAGTTCTTC
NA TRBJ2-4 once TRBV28 CASLPTGKKNIQYF TGTGCCAGCCTACCCACAGGGAAAAAAAACATTCAGTACTTC
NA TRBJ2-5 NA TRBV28 CASCLEGWTGQETQYF TGTGCCAGCTGTTTGGAGGGGTGGACGGGGCAAGAGACCCAGTACTTC
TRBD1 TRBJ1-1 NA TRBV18 CASSLGQRGMNTEAFF TGTGCCAGCTCACTGGGACAGAGGGGAATGAACACTGAAGCTTTCTTT
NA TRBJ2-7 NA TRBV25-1 CASSPGHGFSYEQYF TGTGCCAGCAGTCCAGGGCACGGCTTCTCCTACGAGCAGTACTTC
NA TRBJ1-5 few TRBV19 CASSPLFRSNQPQHF TGTGCCAGTAGCCCCCTTTTTCGGAGCAATCAGCCCCAGCATTTT
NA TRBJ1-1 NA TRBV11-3 CASSLGGRGTEAFF TGTGCCAGCAGCTTAGGGGGGAGGGGCACTGAAGCTTTCTTT
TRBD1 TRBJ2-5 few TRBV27 CASSPYRGLALKTQYF TGTGCCAGCAGTCCCTACAGGGGATTGGCCTTAAAGACCCAGTACTTC
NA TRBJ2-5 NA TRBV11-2 CASSLVGGRSTQYF TGTGCCAGCAGCTTAGTCGGGGGTCGTTCCACCCAGTACTTC
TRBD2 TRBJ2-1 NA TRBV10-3 CAIKLAGGDYYNEQFF TGTGCCATCAAACTAGCGGGAGGGGATTACTACAATGAGCAGTTCTTC
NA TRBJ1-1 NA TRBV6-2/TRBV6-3 CASSQQRMTEAFF TGTGCCAGCAGCCAGCAGCGGATGACTGAAGCTTTCTTT
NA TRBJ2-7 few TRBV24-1 CATSQGTSEQYF TGTGCCACCAGCCAGGGAACGAGCGAGCAGTACTTC
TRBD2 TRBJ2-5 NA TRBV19 CASSIGGAAGGETQYF TGTGCCAGTAGTATAGGAGGAGCGGCGGGAGGAGAGACCCAGTACTTC
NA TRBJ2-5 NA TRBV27 CASADRAQETQYF TGTGCCAGCGCGGACAGAGCCCAAGAGACCCAGTACTTC
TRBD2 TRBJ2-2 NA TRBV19 CASTSSGRFHSNTGELFF TGTGCCAGTACCAGTAGCGGGAGGTTTCACTCGAACACCGGGGAGCTGTTTTTT
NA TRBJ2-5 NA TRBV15 CATSYQGETQYF TGTGCCACCAGTTATCAGGGAGAGACCCAGTACTTC
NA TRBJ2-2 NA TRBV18 CASSPLALANTGELFF TGTGCCAGCTCACCACTAGCGCTAGCGAACACCGGGGAGCTGTTTTTT
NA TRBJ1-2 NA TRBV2 CASRGSGYGYTF TGTGCCAGCCGAGGATCCGGGTATGGCTACACCTTC